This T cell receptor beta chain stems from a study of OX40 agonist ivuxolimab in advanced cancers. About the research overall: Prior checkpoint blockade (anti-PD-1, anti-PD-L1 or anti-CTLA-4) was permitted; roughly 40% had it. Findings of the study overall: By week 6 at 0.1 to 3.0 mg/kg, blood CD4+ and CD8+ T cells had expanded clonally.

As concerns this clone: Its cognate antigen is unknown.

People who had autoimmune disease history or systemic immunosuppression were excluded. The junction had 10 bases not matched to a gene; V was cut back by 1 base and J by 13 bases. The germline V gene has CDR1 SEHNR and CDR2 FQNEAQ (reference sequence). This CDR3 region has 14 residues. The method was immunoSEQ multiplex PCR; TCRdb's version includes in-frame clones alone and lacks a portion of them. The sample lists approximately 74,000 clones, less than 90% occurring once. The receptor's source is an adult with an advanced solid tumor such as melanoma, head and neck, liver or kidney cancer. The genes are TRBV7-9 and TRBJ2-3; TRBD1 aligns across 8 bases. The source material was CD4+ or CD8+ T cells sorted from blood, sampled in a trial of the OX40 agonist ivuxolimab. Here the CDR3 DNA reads TGTGCCAGCAGCTTAGAAGGACAGGGTATTTGGAAGTATTTT. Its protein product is CASSLEGQGIWKYF.